The rows below give T cell receptor beta chains drawn from one sample of a study of blood T cell repertoires in COVID-19. Clones were read by immunoSEQ multiplex PCR, and TCRdb kept only the in-frame ones, dropping some. The profile shows about 120,000 clones, over 65% of them singletons. Sequencing input: peripheral blood. These receptor sequences come from a man aged 65 to 85 with acute or convalescent COVID-19. The CDR3 runs from the conserved cysteine through the conserved F or W. The order of the fields is D gene, V gene, CDR3 protein. D genes are given only for firm matches.

>-|TRBV19
CASSPGLLDTQYF
>TRBD2|TRBV14
CASSGGTTFTDTQYF
>TRBD1|TRBV29-1
CSVGQGDGEKLFF
>TRBD1|TRBV10-3
CAISEGDSQNIQYF
>TRBD1|TRBV7-2
CASSLVGDRDNEQYF
>TRBD1|TRBV9
CASSDRGGQAGLIGNTIYF
>-|TRBV27
CASQEARYQPQHF
>TRBD1|TRBV6-2/TRBV6-3
CASSRRPGTGSYEQYF
>TRBD2|TRBV11-3
CASSLGLAGGYNEQFF
>TRBD1|TRBV5-4
CASSGQDSYEQYF
>-|TRBV28
CASRTGQNAGELFF
>TRBD2|TRBV7-2
CASSQGGGTSYEQYF
>-|TRBV5-1
CASSLVPAGGYEQYF
>-|TRBV2
CASSESGQGISQPQHF
>TRBD1|TRBV28
CASRAGTGFYTGELFF
>-|TRBV28
CASSLMGPAGLSDTQYF
>TRBD2|TRBV7-2
CASSLRLAGGAETQYF
>-|TRBV23-1
CASSQSVVDSSYEQYF
>-|TRBV28
CASSLPTASGNTIYF
>TRBD1|TRBV18
CASSSDRGTEAFF
>TRBD1|TRBV5-1
CASKVATGGGEQYF
>-|TRBV5-5
CASSLSLVGDTQYF
>TRBD2|TRBV5-1
CASRVGLAPYNEQFF
>TRBD1|TRBV24-1
CATSGPGQRSSGANVLTF
>-|TRBV7-6
CASSLGGQGQETQYF
>TRBD1|TRBV5-1
CASSLAPGTGGMNEQYF
>TRBD1|TRBV3-1/TRBV3-2
CASSQGNRGTQPQHF
>TRBD2|TRBV5-4
CASSLWAGGPPPETQYF
>-|TRBV4-3
CASSQEELATLNTGELFF
>-|TRBV12-3/TRBV12-4
CASTWGVNTEAFF
>TRBD2|TRBV23-1
CAGREGFNTGELFF
>-|TRBV12-3/TRBV12-4
CASSLQAGGYTF
>TRBD1|TRBV5-1
CASSLKGAGYGYTF
>-|TRBV3-1/TRBV3-2
CASSLPGEQYF
>-|TRBV4-1
CASSQDRNEQFF
>-|TRBV9
CASSGSTAATEAFF
>-|TRBV29-1
CSVEETGDATNEKLFF
>-|TRBV3-1/TRBV3-2
CASSPVGVNSVRAFF
>-|TRBV25-1
CASSGTGLYGYTF
>-|TRBV7-6
CASSLGQPNEQFF
>-|TRBV19
CASSTGVEAQYF